Presented here are 10 T cell receptor beta chains from one specimen sequenced in a study of blood T cell repertoires in COVID-19. The repertoire was sequenced with immunoSEQ multiplex PCR; TCRdb's copy has only in-frame clones and lacks some. The repertoire holds about 74,000 clones, with about 92% as singletons. Source material: peripheral blood. The receptors were gathered from a man aged 45 to 65 with acute or convalescent COVID-19.

In regard to this clone: The junction does not match germline at one end; this may be a read error. CDR3 residues: CSVEGTSGPLREQYF. CDR3 nucleotide sequence: TGCAGCGTGGAAGGGACTAGCGGGCCACTTAGGGAGCAGTACTTC. V and J are TRBV29-1 and TRBJ2-7, with 12 bases fitting TRBD2. In germline, CDR1 is SQVTM, CDR2 ANQGSEA. The CDR3 has 15 amino acids.

This chain links TRBV28 with TRBJ1-2; TRBD1 aligns across 8 bases. The CDR3 runs to 13 residues. Germline trimming cut 10 bases from V and 4 bases from J; bases unmatched to any gene: 8. CDR1 is MDHEN, CDR2 SYDVKM, per germline. CDR3 sequence (DNA): TGTGCCACCAGGACAGGGAAGGGCTATGGCTACACCTTC. Its translation: CATRTGKGYGYTF.

The V and J genes are TRBV10-3 and TRBJ2-1; tentative D call: TRBD2 (5 bases). V dropped 3 bases and J dropped 0 bases, with 12 bases sitting between them. The CDR3 has 16 residues. The germline CDR1 and CDR2 sequences are ENHRY and SYGVKD. This CDR3 is CAISELASTSYNEQFF. CDR3 nucleotides: TGTGCCATCAGTGAATTAGCGTCTACCTCCTACAATGAGCAGTTCTTC.

The gene calls are TRBV27 and TRBJ1-1; weak D call: TRBD1 (6 bases). The V gene's germline CDR1 is MNHEY and CDR2 SMNVEV (reference sequence). CDR3 size: 14 residues. Trimming took off 4 bases at V and 2 bases at J, with 11 bases between the two ends. The CDR3 loop is CASSSYRENTEAFF. DNA of the CDR3: TGTGCCAGCAGTTCCTACAGGGAAAACACTGAAGCTTTCTTT.

The chain employs TRBV28 and TRBJ1-5, with unresolved D. The CDR3 is 14 residues long. V lost 2 bases to trimming and J lost 4 bases, with 9 bases between them. CDR1 is MDHEN, CDR2 SYDVKM, per germline. CDR3 DNA sequence: TGTGCCAGCAGTTTAGGGTCGGGGAATCAGCCCCAGCATTTT. It yields the protein CASSLGSGNQPQHF. The whole variable domain, filled in from reference TRBV28 and TRBJ1-5, reads DVKVTQSSRYLVKRTGEKVFLECVQDMDHENMFWYRQDPGLGLRLIYFSYDVKMKEKGDIPEGYSVSREKKERFSLILESASTNQTSMYLCASSLGSGNQPQHFGDGTRLSIL.

J is TRBJ1-1 and V is TRBV27, with a weak D call TRBD1 (6 bases). Trimming removed 4 bases at V and 6 bases at J, with 15 bases between. Germline V lookup: CDR1 MNHEY, CDR2 SMNVEV (reference sequence). The CDR3 is 14 amino acids. CDR3: CASSSTGRSAEAFF. The CDR3 nucleotides read TGTGCCAGCAGTTCGACAGGAAGGTCTGCTGAAGCTTTCTTT.

V gene TRBV28 combines with J gene TRBJ1-2, with TRBD1 matching over 10 bases. There are 16 residues in the CDR3. Germline V gene data show CDR1 as MDHEN and CDR2 as SYDVKM. Germline trimming cut 1 base from V and 6 bases from J; bases unmatched to any gene: 8. The CDR3 region is CASSLYTGTGVDGYTF. DNA of the CDR3: TGTGCCAGCAGTTTATATACCGGGACAGGGGTGGATGGCTACACCTTC.

V usage is TRBV20-1 and J usage is TRBJ2-7; D unclear. V was trimmed by 3 bases and J by 5 bases, leaving 11 bases between them. CDR1 is DFQATT, CDR2 SNEGSKA, per germline (reference sequence). The CDR3 extends over 12 amino acids. CDR3 amino acids: CSASPSRDEQYF. CDR3 DNA sequence: TGCAGTGCTAGTCCTTCCCGGGACGAGCAGTACTTC.

V and J are TRBV10-3 and TRBJ2-7; 8 bases fit TRBD1. J lost 2 bases, V lost 3 bases, and 6 bases had no gene match. This CDR3 spans 15 amino acids. In germline, CDR1 is ENHRY, CDR2 SYGVKD. CDR3 DNA sequence: TGTGCCATCAGTGACTCCCGACAGGGGACCTACGAGCAGTACTTC. This encodes CAISDSRQGTYEQYF.

This chain links TRBV9 with TRBJ1-2; no clear D. There are 12 residues in the CDR3. V lost 0 bases and J 5 bases, leaving 5 bases between the germline ends. Germline V lookup: CDR1 SGDLS, CDR2 YYNGEE. The CDR3 coding sequence is TGTGCCAGCAGCGTAGGCAGTTATGGCTACACCTTC. This translates into CASSVGSYGYTF.